This T cell receptor (beta chain) was sequenced in a study of a mutant IDH1 vaccine in newly diagnosed glioma. Findings and limits, study-wide: Pseudoprogression apparently lacked any relation to changes in top peripheral T cell clonotypes.

On this clone: What it recognizes is unknown.

Stated time point: baseline, week 1 (first vaccination visit). Treatment specified: pre-vaccination baseline after standard-of-care therapy. Trimming pared 6 bases from V and 0 bases from J, leaving 10 bases between. Germline CDR1 is SEHNR and CDR2 is FQNEAQ (reference sequence). The CDR3 is 14 amino acids. Produced via immunoSEQ multiplex PCR; TCRdb's table is partial and in-frame only. The sample yields about 50,000 clones, 75% to 90% seen once. The V call is TRBV7-9, the J call TRBJ2-3, with a tentative D call TRBD2 (5 bases). The material was PBMCs, obtained from a glioma patient treated with radiotherapy, temozolomide or both. This TCR was sampled from a man aged 40-49 years with glioma. CDR3 coding DNA: TGTGCCAGCAGGCCAGCGGCCAGCACAGATACGCAGTATTTT. Its translation: CASRPAASTDTQYF.